This T cell receptor beta chain came from a study of identical twins (dated by TCRdb to the mid-2010s). Turning to the overall study: The study deep-sequenced TCR alpha and beta repertoires from monozygotic twins, unrelated adults of various ages and cord blood to test whether fetal clonotypes persist. To rule out contamination, the twin experiments were replicated at different times with different library preparation protocols.

Library prep was done by 5' RACE. Instrument used: Illumina HiSeq 2000. A universal primer binding site was introduced by template switching, and a unique molecular identifier was present in the final cDNA, enabling accurate counting of TCR cDNA molecules. Specific primers in the conserved constant-segment region were used to synthesize first-strand cDNA for the TCR alpha and beta chains. To control for contamination, every cDNA library carried two barcodes: a SMART-Mk sample barcode plus Illumina barcodes. TruSeq adapter sequences, together with Illumina sample barcodes, were added in two successive PCR steps. Sequencing of the TCR alpha and beta cDNA libraries was done on the Illumina HiSeq platform using custom primers. The paper's processing steps were these. Raw reads were processed with MiGEC to extract unique molecular identifiers, and MiXCR was used to determine CDR3 positions. For each individual, recombination models were inferred using an EM algorithm with the repgenHMM and IGoR tools. Shared clonotypes were analyzed with the tcR package in R, and sharing was normalized by the product of cloneset sizes. Out-of-frame nonproductive sequences were analyzed to study raw recombination free of thymic and clonal selection effects. TCRdb handled the public reads itself, with Q25 trimming in fastp and clone calling in MiXCR, and kept productive beta chains. Entries are consolidated by CDR3 protein sequence, retaining the most common genes and DNA. The V and J calls were not made by the authors but by TCRdb's processing. The sample table records about 530,000 distinct CDR3 sequences; approximately 16% of these occur just once. Around 0.48% of the sample is taken by the ten largest.

The germline V gene specifies SQVTM as CDR1 and ANQGSEA as CDR2. Trimming removed 5 bases from V and 3 bases from J, leaving 13 bases between the germline ends. The CDR3 numbers 13 residues from cysteine through phenylalanine. Only CDR3 DNA is held: 39 bases, read in frame from base 1. Every donor was a healthy Caucasian. Three pairs of female monozygotic twins, all aged roughly 18 to 30 years, made up the twin cohort. CD4+ and CD8+ T cell populations were isolated with positive isolation kits from Invitrogen. Summary of the overall study and its limitations: Fewer insertions were carried by abundant cord blood beta clonotypes, a similar but weaker trend appeared in young adult naive repertoires, and no such trend appeared in memory repertoires. Excess twin sharing in beta out-of-frame sequences was weaker because fewer shared sequences lowered the signal-to-noise ratio. Compared with coincidental sharing between unrelated individuals, out-of-frame TCR alpha sequences shared between twins had an excess of sequences with low generation probability. Invariant T cells such as MAIT and iNKT could partly confound zero-insertion analyses, although diverse VJ usage argued against such confounding for most clonotypes. Conclusions relied on cross-sectional statistical analysis, since the same donors could not be followed over many years. Out-of-frame TCR alpha sharing in monozygotic twins was systematically underestimated by recombination models, whereas sharing between unrelated individuals was in agreement with the recombination models.

This clonotype was seen only a few times. The antigen it binds to is not known. Base qualities are not recorded, but no much larger clone differs from it by a single base. These data were also reused for a study on yellow fever vaccine responses in identical twins. From that second study: The authors reported that the T cell response to vaccination in identical twins appeared partly convergent and partly personalized. Focusing on identical twins, the study followed the T cell clones that responded to the vaccine, and did so with precision.

The sequence links TRBV29-1 to TRBJ1-2, and perhaps TRBD1 as D gene, on 5 matching bases. The sequence was obtained from a woman between 18 and 29 years old in good health. The specimen sequenced was CD4+ T cells sorted from blood. The CDR3 in this case is CSVPRQPYYGYTF. The nucleotides are TGCAGCGTTCCCCGACAGCCCTACTATGGCTACACCTTC. Reference TRBV29-1 and TRBJ1-2 genes cover what lies past the CDR3, so the full variable domain is SAVISQKPSRDICQRGTSLTIQCQVDSQVTMMFWYRQQPGQSLTLIATANQGSEATYESGFVIDKFPISRPNLTFSTLTVSNMSPEDSSIYLCSVPRQPYYGYTFGSGTRLTVV.